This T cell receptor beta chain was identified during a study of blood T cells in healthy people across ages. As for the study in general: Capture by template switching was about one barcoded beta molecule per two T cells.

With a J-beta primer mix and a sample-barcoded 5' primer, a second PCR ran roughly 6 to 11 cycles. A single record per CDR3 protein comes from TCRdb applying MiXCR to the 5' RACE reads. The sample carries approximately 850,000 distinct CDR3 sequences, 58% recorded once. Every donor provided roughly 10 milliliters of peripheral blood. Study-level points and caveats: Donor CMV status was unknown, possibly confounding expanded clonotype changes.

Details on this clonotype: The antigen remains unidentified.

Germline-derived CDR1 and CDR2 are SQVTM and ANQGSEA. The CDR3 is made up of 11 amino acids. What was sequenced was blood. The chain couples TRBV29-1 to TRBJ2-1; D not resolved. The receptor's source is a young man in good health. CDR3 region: CSSGQPGREFF. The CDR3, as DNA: TGCAGTTCTGGGCAACCCGGACGGGAGTTCTTC.